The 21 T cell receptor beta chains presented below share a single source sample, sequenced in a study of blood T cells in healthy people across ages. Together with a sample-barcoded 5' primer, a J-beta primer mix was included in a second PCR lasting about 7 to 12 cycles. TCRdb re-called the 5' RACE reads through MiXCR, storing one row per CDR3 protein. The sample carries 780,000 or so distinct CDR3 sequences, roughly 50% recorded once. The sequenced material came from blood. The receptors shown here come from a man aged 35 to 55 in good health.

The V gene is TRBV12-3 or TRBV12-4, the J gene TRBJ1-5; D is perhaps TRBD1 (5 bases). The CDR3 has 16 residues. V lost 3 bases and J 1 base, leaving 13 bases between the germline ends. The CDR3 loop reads CASSFRLGESNQPQHF. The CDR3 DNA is TGTGCCAGCAGTTTTCGTTTAGGGGAAAGCAATCAGCCCCAGCATTTT.

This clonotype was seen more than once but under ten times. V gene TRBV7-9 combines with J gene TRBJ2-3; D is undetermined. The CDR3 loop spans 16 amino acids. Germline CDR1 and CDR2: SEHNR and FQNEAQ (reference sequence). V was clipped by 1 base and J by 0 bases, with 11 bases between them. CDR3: CASSLVLSASTDTQYF. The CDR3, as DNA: TGTGCCAGCAGCTTAGTTTTGTCGGCTAGCACAGATACGCAGTATTTT.

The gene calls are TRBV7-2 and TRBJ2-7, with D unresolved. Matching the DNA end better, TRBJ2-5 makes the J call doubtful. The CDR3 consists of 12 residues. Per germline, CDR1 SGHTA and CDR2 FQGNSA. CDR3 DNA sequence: TGTGCCAGCAGCTCCCTAAGGGTGACCCAGTACTTC. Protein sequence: CASSSLRVTQYF.

The CDR3 region is CASSPGGSGYEVFYQTQYF. In nucleotides, the CDR3 is TGTGCCAGCAGCCCAGGGGGTAGCGGGTACGAGGTTTTTTATCAGACCCAGTACTTC. The gene calls are TRBV7-2 and TRBJ2-5; the D call may be TRBD1 or TRBD2 (7 bases each). V gave up 5 bases and J gave up 6 bases, with 31 bases separating them. The CDR3 is 19 amino acids. Germline V lookup: CDR1 SGHTA, CDR2 FQGNSA.

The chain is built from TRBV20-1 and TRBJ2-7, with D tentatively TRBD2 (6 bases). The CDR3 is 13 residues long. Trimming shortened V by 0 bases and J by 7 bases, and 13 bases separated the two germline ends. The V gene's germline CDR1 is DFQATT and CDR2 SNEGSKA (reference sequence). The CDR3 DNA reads TGCAGTGCTAGAGATCGGAGGGCCAATGAGCAGTACTTC. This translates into CSARDRRANEQYF.

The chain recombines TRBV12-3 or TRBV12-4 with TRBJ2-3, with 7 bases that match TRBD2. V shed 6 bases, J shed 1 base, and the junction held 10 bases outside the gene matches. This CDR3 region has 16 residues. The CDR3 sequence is CASSYGSSGRTDTQYF. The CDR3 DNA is TGTGCCAGCAGCTATGGGTCTAGCGGACGCACAGATACGCAGTATTTT.

CDR3 loop: CASRGTSYNQPQHF. The CDR3 DNA is TGTGCCAGCAGAGGGACAAGTTACAATCAGCCCCAGCATTTT. This chain joins TRBV2 and TRBJ1-5; TRBD1 might be the D (6 bases). Looked up from germline, CDR1 is SNHLY and CDR2 is FYNNEI. This CDR3 has 14 amino acids. The germline V and J ends were trimmed by 6 bases and 3 bases, with 12 bases remaining between them.

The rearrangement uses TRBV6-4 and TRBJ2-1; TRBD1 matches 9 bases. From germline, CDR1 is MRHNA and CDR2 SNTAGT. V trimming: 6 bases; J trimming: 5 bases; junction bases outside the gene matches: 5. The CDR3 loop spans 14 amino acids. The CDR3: CASSAGTGNNEQFF. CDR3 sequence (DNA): TGTGCCAGCAGCGCCGGGACAGGGAACAATGAGCAGTTCTTC.

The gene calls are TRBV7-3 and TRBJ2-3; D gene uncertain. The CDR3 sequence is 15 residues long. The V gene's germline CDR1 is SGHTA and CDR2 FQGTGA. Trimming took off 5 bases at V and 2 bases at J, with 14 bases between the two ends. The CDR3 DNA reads TGTGCCAGCAGCCCAACACCTACCGCCACAGATACGCAGTATTTT. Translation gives CASSPTPTATDTQYF.

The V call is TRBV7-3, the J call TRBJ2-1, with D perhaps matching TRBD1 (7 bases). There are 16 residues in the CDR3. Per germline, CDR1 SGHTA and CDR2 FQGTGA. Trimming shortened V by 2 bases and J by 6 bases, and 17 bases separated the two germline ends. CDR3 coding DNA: TGTGCCAGCAGCTTATCGGAGGGGGCGCTTCCCAATGAGCAGTTCTTC. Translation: CASSLSEGALPNEQFF.

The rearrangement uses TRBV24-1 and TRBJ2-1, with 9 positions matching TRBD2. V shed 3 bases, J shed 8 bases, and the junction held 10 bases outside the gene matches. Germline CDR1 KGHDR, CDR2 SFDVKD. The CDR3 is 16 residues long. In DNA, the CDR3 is TGTGCCACCAGTGATCACCTACTAGCGGGTCAGGATGAGCAGTTCTTC. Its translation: CATSDHLLAGQDEQFF.

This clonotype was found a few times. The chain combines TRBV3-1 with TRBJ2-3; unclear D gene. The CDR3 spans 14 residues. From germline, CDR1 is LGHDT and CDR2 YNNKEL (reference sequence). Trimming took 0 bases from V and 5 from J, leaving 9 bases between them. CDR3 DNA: TGTGCCAGCAGCCAAGATCTGTCCAGAGATACGCAGTATTTT. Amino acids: CASSQDLSRDTQYF.

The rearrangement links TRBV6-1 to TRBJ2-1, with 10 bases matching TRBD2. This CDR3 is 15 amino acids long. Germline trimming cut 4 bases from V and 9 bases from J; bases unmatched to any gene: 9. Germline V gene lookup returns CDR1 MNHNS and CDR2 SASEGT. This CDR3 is CASSGSSGGLGEQFF. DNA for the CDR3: TGTGCCAGCAGTGGGTCTAGCGGGGGCCTCGGTGAGCAGTTCTTC.

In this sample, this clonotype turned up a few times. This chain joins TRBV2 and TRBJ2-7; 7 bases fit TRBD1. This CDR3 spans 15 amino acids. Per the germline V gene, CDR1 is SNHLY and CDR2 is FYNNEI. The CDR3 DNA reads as TGTGCAGGGACCGTCGGGACAGATCCTTCCTACGAGCAGTACTTC. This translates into CAGTVGTDPSYEQYF.

CDR3 DNA sequence: TGTGCCACCAGCAGATTTGGGTACGAGCAGTACTTC. Encoded protein: CATSRFGYEQYF. The chain employs TRBV15 and TRBJ2-4; D is unclear. The J call may be mistaken, given a closer DNA end match to TRBJ2-7. This CDR3 region has 12 residues. In germline, CDR1 is LNHNV, CDR2 YYDKDF (reference sequence).

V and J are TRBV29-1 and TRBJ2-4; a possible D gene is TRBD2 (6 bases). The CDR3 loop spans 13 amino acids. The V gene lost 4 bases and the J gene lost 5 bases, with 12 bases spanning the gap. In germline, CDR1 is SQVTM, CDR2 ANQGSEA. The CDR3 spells CSVVAGTENIQYF. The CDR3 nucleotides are TGCAGCGTTGTTGCCGGGACTGAAAACATTCAGTACTTC.

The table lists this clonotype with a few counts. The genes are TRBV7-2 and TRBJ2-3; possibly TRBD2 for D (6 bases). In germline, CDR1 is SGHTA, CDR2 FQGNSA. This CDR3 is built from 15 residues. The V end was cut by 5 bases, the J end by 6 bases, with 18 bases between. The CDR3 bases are TGTGCCAGCAGCCCCGGGTTCGGGGGACTGGATACGCAGTATTTT. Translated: CASSPGFGGLDTQYF.

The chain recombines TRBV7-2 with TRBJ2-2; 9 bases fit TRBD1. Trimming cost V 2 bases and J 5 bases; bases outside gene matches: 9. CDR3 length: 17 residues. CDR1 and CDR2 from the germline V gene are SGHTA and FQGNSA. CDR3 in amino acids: CASSLFYGQGWTGELFF. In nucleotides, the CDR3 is TGTGCCAGCAGCTTATTCTACGGACAGGGGTGGACCGGGGAGCTGTTTTTT.

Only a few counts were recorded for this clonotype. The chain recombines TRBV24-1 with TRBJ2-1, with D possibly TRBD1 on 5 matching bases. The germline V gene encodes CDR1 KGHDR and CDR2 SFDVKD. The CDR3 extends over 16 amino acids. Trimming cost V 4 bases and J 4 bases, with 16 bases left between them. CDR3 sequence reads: CATSDPLKTVYNEQFF. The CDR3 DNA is TGTGCCACCAGTGACCCTTTAAAGACAGTTTACAATGAGCAGTTCTTC.

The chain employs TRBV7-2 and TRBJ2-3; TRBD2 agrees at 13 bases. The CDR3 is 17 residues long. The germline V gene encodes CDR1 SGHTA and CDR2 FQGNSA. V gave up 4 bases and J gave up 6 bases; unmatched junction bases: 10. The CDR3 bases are TGTGCCAGCAGCTCCCTGACTAGCGGGAGGTCGGCGGATACGCAGTATTTT. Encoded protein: CASSSLTSGRSADTQYF.

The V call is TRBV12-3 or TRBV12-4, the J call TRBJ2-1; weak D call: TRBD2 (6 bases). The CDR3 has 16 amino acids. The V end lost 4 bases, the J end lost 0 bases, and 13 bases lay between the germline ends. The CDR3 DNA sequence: TGTGCCAGCAGTTCCCATCGGGACTTCTCCTACAATGAGCAGTTCTTC. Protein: CASSSHRDFSYNEQFF.